This is a list of T cell receptor delta chains from one sample in a study of gamma-delta T cells after stem cell transplantation. TCRdb fed the RT-PCR reads into CATT to redo clone calling. The profile shows 5,500 to 6,500 delta-chain clones, about 2.1% of them singletons. The specimen was gamma-delta T cells. These receptors were taken from a human donor. It is not recorded whose cells these are; they may come from a transplant donor. Both conserved end residues are part of each CDR3. The order of the fields is J gene, D gene, V gene, clone size, CDR3 DNA, CDR3 protein. D genes are given only for firm matches. Size is stated for part of the rows, as once, few or many counts, or as a class when the clone is expanded.

TRDJ1,TRDD3,TRDV2,few,TGTGCCTGTGACGCTGTACTGGGGGATACGGCGCACACCGATAAACTCATCTTT,CACDAVLGDTAHTDKLIF
TRDJ1,TRDD3,TRDV2,few,TGTGCCTGTGACGACCTATTACTGGGGGATCCACCGACCGATAAACTCATCTTT,CACDDLLLGDPPTDKLIF
TRDJ1,TRDD3,TRDV2,few,TGTGCCTGTGACACCGTCGGGCTGGGGGATAAAGATATAGCCGATAAACTCATCTTT,CACDTVGLGDKDIADKLIF
TRDJ1,NA,TRDV2,few,TGTGCCTGTGACACGGTGGGGGGCCGACCCTCAGACCTGATCACCGATAAACTCATCTTT,CACDTVGGRPSDLITDKLIF
TRDJ1,TRDD3,TRDV2,NA,TGTGCCTGTGACACCGTTCTTCCCCCAGGTGGACTGGGGGATACGCGTACCGATAAACCCATCTTT,CACDTVLPPGGLGDTRTDKPIF
TRDJ1,TRDD3,TRDV2,few,TGTGCCTGTGACAATCCGGGGGATTCCGATAAACTCATCTTT,CACDNPGDSDKLIF
TRDJ1,TRDD3,TRDV2,medium-sized,TGTGCCTGTGACACCCTGGGGGATAACACCGATAAACTCATCTTT,CACDTLGDNTDKLIF
TRDJ1,TRDD3,TRDV2,NA,TGTGCCTGTGACGGCATACTGGGGGATACATGGGGCACCGATAAACTCATCTTT,CACDGILGDTWGTDKLIF
TRDJ1,NA,TRDV1,large,TGTGCTCTTGGGGAACCAACCTTCCTCCTTGTACTGGGGGGCCGACCCTCAGACCTGATCACCGATAAACTCATCTTT,CALGEPTFLLVLGGRPSDLITDKLIF
TRDJ1,TRDD3,TRDV2,many,TGTGCCTGTGACCCGCTTACTGGGGATATTTTGGGGGCCGATAAACTCATCTTT,CACDPLTGDILGADKLIF
TRDJ1,TRDD3,TRDV2,NA,TGTGCCTGTGACCAAGTACTGGGGGATAACGATAAACTCATCTTT,CACDQVLGDNDKLIF
TRDJ1,NA,TRDV2,medium-sized,TGTGCCTGTGACACCGTGGCCCCCCCCACCGATAAACTCATCTTT,CACDTVAPPTDKLIF
TRDJ1,TRDD3,TRDV2,medium-sized,TGTGCCTGTGACTCACTGGGGGATACGGCGGACACGGGCATCGATAAACTCATCTTT,CACDSLGDTADTGIDKLIF
TRDJ1,TRDD3,TRDV2,NA,TGTGCCTGTGACGGGGTTGGGGATATCAGGGAAGTCACCGATAAACTCATCTTT,CACDGVGDIREVTDKLIF
TRDJ3,NA,TRDV2,many,TGTGCCTGTGACCCTGCCTGGGGCTCCTCCTGGGACACCCGACAGATGTTTTTC,CACDPAWGSSWDTRQMFF
TRDJ1,TRDD3,TRDV2,medium-sized,TGTGCCTGTGACCCCCTACTGGGGGTCCGAACCGATAAACTCATCTTT,CACDPLLGVRTDKLIF
TRDJ1,TRDD3,TRDV2,medium-sized,TGTGCCTGTGACTTTCTGGGGGACAACACCGATAAACTCATCTTT,CACDFLGDNTDKLIF
TRDJ3,TRDD3,TRDV2,few,TGTGCCTGTGACACCGTTTTCACCCTGGGGGATACGTGCTCCTGGGACACCCGACAGATGTTTTTC,CACDTVFTLGDTCSWDTRQMFF
TRDJ1,TRDD3,TRDV2,medium-sized,TGTGCCTGTGACGCACTGGGGAATTCGGAGAAACTCATCTTT,CACDALGNSEKLIF
TRDJ1,TRDD3,TRDV2,medium-sized,TGTGCCTGTGATAGCCTTCCCTCTCTGCTGGGGGATACTAACACCGATAAACTCATCTTT,CACDSLPSLLGDTNTDKLIF
TRDJ1,TRDD3,TRDV2,NA,TGTGCCTGTGACCGACTCGGGGGATTGTACACCGACAAACTCATCTTT,CACDRLGGLYTDKLIF
TRDJ1,NA,TRDV2,NA,TGTGCCTGTGACACCATCTCCTATGGAAGGGGACAGTACACCGATAAACTCATCTTT,CACDTISYGRGQYTDKLIF